One and the same sample provided the 18 T cell receptor beta chains below, sequenced in a study of Tregs in tolerant kidney transplant recipients. Data came from immunoSEQ multiplex PCR; TCRdb stores just in-frame clones and leaves some out. The sample records under 300,000 clones, 84% being singletons. Material for sequencing was CD4+ T cells from blood. These receptors were collected from a human donor in good health.

The chain couples TRBV15 to TRBJ2-7, with D tentatively TRBD1 (6 bases). Trimming shortened V by 10 bases and J by 1 base, and 17 bases separated the two germline ends. The CDR3 extends over 14 amino acids. Germline V gene lookup returns CDR1 LNHNV and CDR2 YYDKDF (reference sequence). CDR3 protein: CASRRDKFSYEQYF. For the CDR3, the DNA is TGTGCCAGTCGCCGGGACAAATTTTCCTACGAGCAGTACTTC.

The table lists this clone with a count of one. V usage is TRBV6-5 and J usage is TRBJ2-5; a possible D gene is TRBD2 (5 bases). Deletions cut 6 bases from V and 1 base from J, with 9 bases between. CDR3 length: 13 amino acids. CDR1 and CDR2 (germline): MNHEY, SVGAGI. The CDR3 protein is CASSWTLQETQYF. CDR3 in DNA: TGTGCCAGCAGCTGGACTCTCCAAGAGACCCAGTACTTC.

The rearrangement links TRBV19 to TRBJ1-2, with a weak D call TRBD1 (5 bases). Germline V gene sequence: CDR1 LNHDA, CDR2 SQIVND (reference sequence). Trimming pared 3 bases from V and 5 bases from J, leaving 19 bases between. This CDR3 spans 16 amino acids. CDR3 DNA: TGTGCCAGTAGTATGATCAGGGCCCAGCGTTATTATGGCTACACCTTC. Protein: CASSMIRAQRYYGYTF.

The rearrangement links TRBV6-5 to TRBJ1-2; 11 bases fit TRBD1. The CDR3 sequence is 14 residues long. The V segment lost 5 bases and the J segment 6 bases; nucleotides outside the gene matches: 5. Germline V gene sequence: CDR1 MNHEY, CDR2 SVGAGI. CDR3 residues: CASSTDRGLDGYTF. The CDR3 DNA follows: TGTGCCAGCAGTACGGACAGGGGGCTAGATGGCTACACCTTC.

This clone was seen only once. This sequence joins TRBV4-1 and TRBJ2-2, with TRBD2 identical over 7 bases. This CDR3 has 19 amino acids. V lost 4 bases and J lost 0; bases outside the gene matches: 14. Per the germline V gene, CDR1 is MGHRA and CDR2 is YSYEKL. CDR3 DNA sequence: TGCGCCAGCAGCCTCAACGCGCTAGCGGAGTTCGCGAACACCGGGGAGCTGTTTTTT. It encodes CASSLNALAEFANTGELFF.

This clone has only a few counts. V gene TRBV28 combines with J gene TRBJ1-1; D might be TRBD1 (6 bases). Germline-derived CDR1 and CDR2 are MDHEN and SYDVKM. CDR3 length: 14 amino acids. V shed 6 bases and J shed 11 bases, with 22 bases lying between them. This CDR3 is CASSRSGVGVEAFF. CDR3 coding DNA: TGTGCCAGCAGCAGGTCAGGGGTGGGGGTAGAGGCTTTCTTT. The complete variable domain, with remaining parts taken from reference TRBV28 and TRBJ1-1, reads DVKVTQSSRYLVKRTGEKVFLECVQDMDHENMFWYRQDPGLGLRLIYFSYDVKMKEKGDIPEGYSVSREKKERFSLILESASTNQTSMYLCASSRSGVGVEAFFGQGTRLTVV.

This clone was picked up a small number of times. The J gene is TRBJ2-7, the V gene TRBV14; D is perhaps TRBD1 (5 bases). Per germline, CDR1 SGHDN and CDR2 FVKESK. The CDR3 loop spans 15 amino acids. Trimming left V 3 bases short and J 5 bases short, with 17 bases between. CDR3 residues: CASSHPLDTGDEQYF. The CDR3 nucleotides are TGTGCCAGCAGCCATCCTCTCGATACAGGTGACGAGCAGTACTTC.

The chain joins TRBV4-1 to TRBJ2-1; 8 nucleotides align to TRBD2. Germline V CDR1 and CDR2: MGHRA, YSYEKL. This CDR3 contains 16 residues. J gave up 4 bases and V 1 base, and 6 bases lay outside the gene matches. The CDR3 is CASSQGFSGVYNEQFF. CDR3 coding DNA: TGCGCCAGCAGCCAAGGATTTAGCGGGGTGTACAATGAGCAGTTCTTC.

In regard to this clone: At one end the junction does not follow the germline gene, possibly because of a read error. Other DNA sequences within the sample encode an identical CDR3. The chain is built from TRBV19 and TRBJ1-2, with D tentatively TRBD1 (6 bases). Germline lookup yields CDR1 LNHDA and CDR2 SQIVND (reference sequence). The CDR3 has 15 amino acids. For the CDR3, the DNA is TGTGCCAGTAGCCCTCAGACAGGCGGAGACTATGGCTACACCTTT. Its protein is CASSPQTGGDYGYTF.

The chain recombines TRBV18 with TRBJ2-5, with 9 bases fitting TRBD2. Germline V gives CDR1 KGHSH, CDR2 LQKENI. This CDR3 is 16 amino acids long. The V gene end was trimmed by 3 bases and the J gene end by 2 bases; junction bases not matched to a gene: 7. The CDR3: CASSPSLAGLQETQYF. CDR3 sequence (DNA): TGTGCCAGCTCACCGAGCCTAGCGGGACTACAAGAGACCCAGTACTTC.

V gene TRBV11-3 combines with J gene TRBJ2-7; TRBD1 matches 7 bases. Trimming removed 5 bases from V and 6 bases from J; junction bases left unmatched: 10. CDR1 and CDR2 from the germline V gene are SGHNT and YENEEA. This CDR3 is built from 14 residues. As DNA, the CDR3 is TGTGCCAGCAGCAACGACAGGGTAGGAGGCGAGCAGTACTTC. Translation gives CASSNDRVGGEQYF.

The chain joins TRBV18 to TRBJ2-3, with a tentative D call TRBD2 (6 bases). Germline V gives CDR1 KGHSH, CDR2 LQKENI. V gave up 6 bases and J gave up 5 bases, with 12 bases separating them. The CDR3 runs to 13 residues. CDR3 bases: TGTGCCAGCTCGAAGGTGGGAGGAGATACGCAGTATTTT. Protein: CASSKVGGDTQYF.

This chain uses TRBV10-1 with TRBJ1-1, with a tentative D call TRBD1 (6 bases). The CDR3 spans 12 residues. Between the trimmed V and J ends, which lost 10 bases and 11 bases, there was a span of 20 bases. Germline CDR1 and CDR2: WNHNN and SYGVQD (reference sequence). For the CDR3, the DNA is TGCGCCACCTCACAGGGCGGTCGGGGCGCTTTCTTT. Residues: CATSQGGRGAFF.

The chain combines TRBV6-5 with TRBJ2-7; 11 nucleotides agree with TRBD2. This CDR3 comprises 14 residues. Per the germline V gene, CDR1 is MNHEY and CDR2 is SVGAGI. With 5 bases clipped from V and 9 bases from J, the junction kept 9 bases outside the gene matches. CDR3 DNA: TGTGCCAGCAGTCCGGGACTAGCGGTTCCTGCGCAGTACTTC. Translating it yields CASSPGLAVPAQYF.

The chain recombines TRBV5-1 with TRBJ2-5, with TRBD2 matching over 10 bases. V lost 2 bases to trimming and J lost 0 bases; unmatched junction nucleotides: 4. The V gene's germline CDR1 is SGHRS and CDR2 YFSETQ. The CDR3 is 16 amino acids. CDR3 in DNA: TGCGCCAGCAGCTTTCTAGCGGGGGCCTACCAAGAGACCCAGTACTTC. Translating it yields CASSFLAGAYQETQYF.

CDR3 nucleotides: TGTGCCAGCTCATTGCCGGGACAGCATAATTCACCCCTCCACTTT. Protein product: CASSLPGQHNSPLHF. V gene TRBV18 combines with J gene TRBJ1-6; 7 bases align to TRBD1. J lost 5 bases, V lost 5 bases, and 6 bases had no gene match. The CDR3 is 15 residues long. Germline values: CDR1 KGHSH, CDR2 LQKENI.

V gene TRBV6-6 combines with J gene TRBJ2-3; 7 bases align to TRBD2. Germline V gene data show CDR1 as MNHNY and CDR2 as SVGAGI (reference sequence). J lost 8 bases, V lost 0 bases, and 8 bases had no gene match. This CDR3 has 15 residues. The chain's CDR3 is CASSYSREGGGTQYF. The CDR3 nucleotides are TGTGCCAGCAGTTACTCGAGAGAGGGCGGGGGTACGCAGTATTTT.

The V gene is TRBV6-1, the J gene TRBJ1-1; unclear D gene. The CDR3 totals 15 residues. Germline CDR1 MNHNS, CDR2 SASEGT. The ends were cut back, 1 base at V and 4 bases at J, with 13 bases in the middle. The CDR3 region has the DNA TGTGCCAGCAGTGAAGTTTCCGGTGGTAGCACTGAAGCTTTCTTT. Translating gives CASSEVSGGSTEAFF.